The sequence of this T cell receptor (beta chain) was determined in a study of metastatic and nonmetastatic thyroid tumors. Study observations and caveats: A significant increase in TCR beta diversity was reportedly seen in malignant thyroid tumors relative to benign nodules, in blood and tumor.

The CDR3 covers 15 residues. The germline V gene encodes CDR1 SGHNT and CDR2 YYREEE (reference sequence). Trimming left V 1 base short and J 4 bases short, with 14 bases between. This clone has at least ten counts. Its antigen is still unknown. Methods used by the authors: Construction of a distant-metastasis classifier for papillary thyroid cancer relied on CDR3 differences across clinicopathological groups. MiXCR reprocessed the PCR reads for TCRdb. The V and J calls reflect TCRdb's pipeline rather than the authors' work. There are about 27,000 clones in the sample; roughly 14% occur only once, and 15% to 19% lies in the top ten. No patient had received any treatment before thyroid surgery.

The sample consisted of blood. This sequence joins TRBV5-4 and TRBJ1-2; perhaps TRBD1 as D (5 bases). The receptor was isolated from a male donor with papillary thyroid cancer or a benign thyroid nodule (not recorded which). Some clones in this sample may be carry-over from other donors' samples. CDR3 region: CASSLLSWGGYGYTF. The CDR3 DNA sequence: TGTGCCAGCAGCTTGCTTTCATGGGGCGGCTATGGCTACACCTTC.